This T cell receptor beta chain is from a study of vaccination effects on CD4 cells after COVID-19. Study-wide results and caveats: Marked clonal contraction was seen in infection- and vaccine-induced clones late after vaccination.

Germline lookup yields CDR1 MNHEY and CDR2 SVGAGI. CDR3 size: 15 residues. V lost 7 bases to trimming and J lost 6 bases, with 20 bases between them. When around nine days of culture had elapsed, CD4+ T cells were isolated. Two-dose BNT162b2 or mRNA-1273 vaccination was given to participants. Vaccinated recipients, who were negative for nucleocapsid antibodies, had no history of SARS-CoV-2 infection. Clones were read by immunoSEQ multiplex PCR, and TCRdb kept only the in-frame ones, dropping some. The sample gives tens of thousands of clones, 73% of which show up once; approximately 2.2% is in the top ten. On this clone itself: The target antigen is unknown.

The source material was CD4+ T cells from PBMCs cultured without peptide, sampled after COVID-19 vaccination. The clonotype was recovered from a human donor who received a COVID-19 vaccine. The rearrangement uses TRBV6-5 and TRBJ2-3; D unclear. The CDR3 DNA reads as TGTGCCAGCACCCCCCTCGGCCCCAAGAGCGATACGCAGTATTTT. The encoded protein is CASTPLGPKSDTQYF.